This T cell receptor beta chain was identified in a study of CD8+ T cells in alopecia areata. Only a few counts were recorded for this clone. The antigen is unknown. RNA extraction was followed by reverse transcription into cDNA, which acted as the sequencing template. TCRdb's copy holds only in-frame clones and misses some; the assay was immunoSEQ multiplex PCR. The sample yields 75,000 to 85,000 clones, approximately 72% seen once. Regarding treatment: oral pan-JAK inhibitor, 5-10 mg twice daily. Peripheral blood and lesional scalp punch biopsies came from alopecia areata patients. General study findings and limits: More clonal than normal scalp was lesional scalp, particularly alopecia totalis/universalis.

V lost 1 base to trimming and J lost 0 bases, with 9 bases between them. Germline values: CDR1 SEHNR, CDR2 FQNEAQ (reference sequence). This CDR3 is built from 15 residues. This receptor was obtained from a human donor with alopecia areata. This chain links TRBV7-9 with TRBJ1-1, with D tentatively TRBD1 (6 bases). The sample in question was CD8+ T cells sorted from blood, obtained at week 24, from a patient treated with tofacitinib. The CDR3, as DNA: TGTGCCAGCAGCTTAGTGCAGGGGATGAACACTGAAGCTTTCTTT. Protein sequence: CASSLVQGMNTEAFF.